This is a list of T cell receptor beta chains from one sample in a study of T cells in Graves' hyperthyroidism and ophthalmopathy. TCRdb redid the calling of the multiplex PCR reads with MiXCR, one entry per CDR3 protein. The table lists about 300,000 distinct CDR3 sequences, roughly 19% of them singletons. Sequencing input: blood. The origin of the receptors is a man between 50 and 59 years old with Graves' ophthalmopathy. The conserved cysteine and the conserved F or W are not part of the CDR3 here. Only part of the rows carry a size: once, few, many, or a class if the clone is expanded.

V: TRBV24-1; length: 15; size: NA; J: TRBJ2-2; CDR3: ATSAGVWREGTGELF
V: TRBV18; length: 12; size: many; J: TRBJ2-3; CDR3: ASSRAGKADTQY
V: TRBV20-1; length: 13; size: NA; J: TRBJ2-5; CDR3: SAESQGEGEETQY
V: TRBV27; length: 14; size: many; J: TRBJ1-5; CDR3: ASSFSGGRSNQPQH
V: TRBV20-1; length: 12; size: many; J: TRBJ1-1; CDR3: SAMGPQMNTEAF
V: TRBV5-8; length: 9; size: few; J: TRBJ2-1; CDR3: ASSLLNEQF
V: TRBV5-1; length: 19; size: many; J: TRBJ2-3; CDR3: ASSPRPPGIAGVMSTDTQY
V: TRBV10-3; length: 9; size: few; J: TRBJ2-7; CDR3: AISADYEQY
V: TRBV7-8; length: 16; size: many; J: TRBJ2-7; CDR3: ASSLFPFRTRDSYEQY
V: TRBV28; length: 13; size: once; J: TRBJ2-5; CDR3: ASSLSAGGVEPQY
V: TRBV6-1; length: 12; size: many; J: TRBJ1-2; CDR3: ASKTVRQETGYT
V: TRBV5-6; length: 12; size: few; J: TRBJ2-2; CDR3: ASNLRGDNGELF